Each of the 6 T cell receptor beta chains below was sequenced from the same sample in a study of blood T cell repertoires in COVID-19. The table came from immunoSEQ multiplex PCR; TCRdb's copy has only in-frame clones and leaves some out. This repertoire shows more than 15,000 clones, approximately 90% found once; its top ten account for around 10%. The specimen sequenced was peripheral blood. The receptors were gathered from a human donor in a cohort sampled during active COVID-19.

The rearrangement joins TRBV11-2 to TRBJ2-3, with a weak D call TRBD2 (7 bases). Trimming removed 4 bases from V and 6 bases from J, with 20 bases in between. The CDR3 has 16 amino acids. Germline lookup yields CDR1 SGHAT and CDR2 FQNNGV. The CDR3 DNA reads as TGTGCCAGCAGCTCGCAGGCGGGGGCGGTGGTGGATACGCAGTATTTT. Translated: CASSSQAGAVVDTQYF.

CDR3 DNA: TGTGCCACCAGTGATCCACAGGGGACGGGACAGCCCCAGCATTTT. Encoded protein: CATSDPQGTGQPQHF. V gene TRBV24-1 combines with J gene TRBJ1-5, with 7 bases that match TRBD1. The CDR3 runs to 15 residues. Trimming cost V 3 bases and J 7 bases; bases outside gene matches: 8. Germline V gives CDR1 KGHDR, CDR2 SFDVKD.

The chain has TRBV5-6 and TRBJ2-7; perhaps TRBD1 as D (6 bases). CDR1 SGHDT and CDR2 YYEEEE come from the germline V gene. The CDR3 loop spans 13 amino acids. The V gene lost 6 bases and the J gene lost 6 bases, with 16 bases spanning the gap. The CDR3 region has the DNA TGTGCCAGCACCGGGACACCCCCCGTCGAGCAGTACTTC. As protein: CASTGTPPVEQYF.

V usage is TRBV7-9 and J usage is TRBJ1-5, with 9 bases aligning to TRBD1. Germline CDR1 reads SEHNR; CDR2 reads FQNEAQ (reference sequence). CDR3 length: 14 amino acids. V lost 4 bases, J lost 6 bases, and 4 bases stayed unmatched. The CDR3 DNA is TGTGCCAGCAGCTCACAGGGGGCAGCTCAGCCCCAGCATTTT. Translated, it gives CASSSQGAAQPQHF.

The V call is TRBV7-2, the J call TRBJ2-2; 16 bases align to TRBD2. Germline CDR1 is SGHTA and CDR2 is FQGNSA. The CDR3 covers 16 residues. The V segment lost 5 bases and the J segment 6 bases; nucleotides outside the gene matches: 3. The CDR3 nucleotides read TGTGCCAGCAGCGCCGGGACTAGCGGGAGGGCCGGGGAGCTGTTTTTT. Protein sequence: CASSAGTSGRAGELFF.

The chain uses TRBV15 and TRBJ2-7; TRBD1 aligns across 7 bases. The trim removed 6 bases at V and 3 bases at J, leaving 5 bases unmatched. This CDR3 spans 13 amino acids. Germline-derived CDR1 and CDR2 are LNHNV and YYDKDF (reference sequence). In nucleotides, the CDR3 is TGTGCCACCAGTACCGGGACAGTCTACGAGCAGTACTTC. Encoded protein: CATSTGTVYEQYF.